The source of this T cell receptor beta chain is a study of blood T cell repertoires in COVID-19 (dated by TCRdb to about 2020). For the wider study: Samples covering the acute and convalescent phases of COVID-19 were provided by collaborators in the United States, Italy and Spain. Samples came from the ongoing ImmuneRACE study (first 160 participants) plus 1,254 subjects from 6 global collaborators. The prospective study material was composed of cDNA or gDNA derived from T cells, B-cell-depleted T cells, or PBMCs. A de-identified subject ID, COVID-19 status, age in years and sex were almost always included in the sample metadata. HLA class I and class II types, where available, came from metadata supplied by the sample provider rather than from assay-based typing. Deeply sampled blood TCRbeta repertoires from subjects exposed to, actively infected with, or recovered from COVID-19 were included in the dataset. The repertoires were released in a freely available public database intended as a resource for research on the immune response to SARS-CoV-2. Study-wide findings and limitations: How much clinical and demographic metadata was included differed by source and by participant, and the metadata was provided uncurated.

CDR1 and CDR2 are read off the germline V gene (reference sequence) as LNHDA and SQIVND. The junction carries 9 bases between V and J, which are trimmed by 3 bases and 6 bases respectively. The CDR3 starts with the cysteine, ends with the phenylalanine, and has 12 residues. The retained sequence is limited to the CDR3, 36 bases, with the frame set at the first base. The immunoSEQ Assay, a bias-controlled multiplex PCR, was used to amplify TCRbeta CDR3 regions from genomic DNA. Turning to the authors' computational methods: Within the assay, amplification of reference gene primers was used to estimate how many nucleated cells each sample contained. To quantify the absolute abundance of each unique TCRbeta CDR3 rearrangement, sequence reads were collapsed and filtered. For each sample, productive Simpson clonality was calculated as the square root of Simpson's diversity index across productive rearrangements. The source is immuneACCESS, and TCRdb retained only in-frame sequences with V and J called. Part of the clones is not carried over; for the studies checked, unresolved V genes explain less than half of this, and the remainder is unexplained. V, J and clone size are taken as reported in that table, and D and trimming were inferred from the DNA itself. Within this sample are 120,000 or so clones, with 55% to 75% of them counted one time only. Together, the top ten hold about 2.2% of the sample.

Each collaborating institution followed its own protocols to collect whole blood in K2EDTA tubes. For TCRbeta analysis, collaborators shipped samples as frozen whole blood, isolated PBMCs, or DNA extracted from either of those sample types. As for this clone: Its antigen is unknown. No much larger clone exists at a distance of one base, and base qualities are not known.

The sequencing input was peripheral blood. The source is a woman in her seventies with acute or convalescent COVID-19. The chain couples TRBV19 to TRBJ2-7, with no confident D gene call. The nucleotides are TGTGCCAGTAGTATTCGAGGCGCCGAGCAGTACTTC. It is translated as CASSIRGAEQYF. The variable domain in full, with residues beyond the CDR3 obtained from the reference TRBV19 and TRBJ2-7 genes, is DGGITQSPKYLFRKEGQNVTLSCEQNLNHDAMYWYRQDPGQGLRLIYYSQIVNDFQKGDIAEGYSVSREKKESFPLTVTSAQKNPTAFYLCASSIRGAEQYFGPGTRLTVT.